Below are 30 T cell receptor beta chains sequenced from a single sample in a study of neurological immune-mediated disorders. Via MiXCR, TCRdb re-called the 5' RACE reads, giving one row per CDR3 protein. The sample carries roughly 88,000 distinct CDR3 sequences, around 3.4% recorded once. Sequencing was carried out using PBMCs. The receptor set was obtained from a woman aged 50 to 60 with multiple sclerosis.

This clonotype appeared many times. The gene calls are TRBV28 and TRBJ1-2, with unresolved D. CDR1 is MDHEN, CDR2 SYDVKM, per germline. The V and J ends lost 4 bases and 2 bases respectively, with 5 bases between them. CDR3 length equals 12 residues. CDR3 in amino acids: CASSSRNYGYTF. The CDR3 coding sequence is TGTGCCAGCAGTTCCCGAAACTATGGCTACACCTTC.

This clonotype was counted at least ten times. This rearrangement joins TRBV2 to TRBJ2-2, with 9 bases that match TRBD2. There are 15 residues in the CDR3. Germline CDR1 and CDR2: SNHLY and FYNNEI. With 8 bases clipped from V and 6 bases from J, the junction kept 10 bases outside the gene matches. DNA for the CDR3: TGTGCCAGCGGACGCCCTAGCGGGACGGCCGGGGAGCTGTTTTTT. It yields the protein CASGRPSGTAGELFF. Full variable domain (remainder filled in from reference TRBV2 and TRBJ2-2): EPEVTQTPSHQVTQMGQEVILRCVPISNHLYFYWYRQILGQKVEFLVSFYNNEISEKSEIFDDQFSVERPDGSNFTLKIRSTKLEDSAMYFCASGRPSGTAGELFFGEGSRLTVL.

This clonotype was recorded a few times. This may come from a read error, since a much larger clone is one base off. The rearrangement uses TRBV5-1 and TRBJ2-3; 7 nucleotides line up with TRBD1. The CDR3 runs to 14 residues. Unmatched junction bases numbered 7, after V lost 3 bases and J lost 6 bases. CDR1 is SGHRS and CDR2 is YFSETQ in the germline V gene. The CDR3 region is CASSSRKGADTQYF. The CDR3 DNA reads TGCGCCAGCAGCTCGAGAAAGGGGGCTGATACGCAGTATTTT. The entire variable domain, with the rest obtained from reference TRBV5-1 and TRBJ2-3, is as follows: KAGVTQTPRYLIKTRGQQVTLSCSPISGHRSVSWYQQTPGQGLQFLFEYFSETQRNKGNFPGRFSGRQFSNSRSEMNVSTLELGDSALYLCASSSRKGADTQYFGPGTRLTVL.

This clonotype has at least ten counts. The rearrangement joins TRBV2 to TRBJ1-1; 7 bases line up with TRBD1. The germline V gene has CDR1 SNHLY and CDR2 FYNNEI. This CDR3 is built from 13 residues. The V gene end was trimmed by 8 bases and the J gene end by 0 bases; junction bases not matched to a gene: 3. The CDR3, as DNA: TGTGCCAGCCCGGGACAGATGAACACTGAAGCTTTCTTT. Its protein product is CASPGQMNTEAFF.

This clonotype has a count of ten or more. The chain has TRBV9 and TRBJ2-3; no definite D call. From germline, CDR1 is SGDLS and CDR2 YYNGEE. This CDR3 has 17 residues. The V gene lost 0 bases and the J gene lost 1 base, with 15 bases spanning the gap. CDR3 sequence: CASSVALGESGTDTQYF. CDR3 nucleotides: TGTGCCAGCAGCGTAGCTTTGGGCGAGTCGGGCACAGATACGCAGTATTTT.

In this sample, this clonotype turned up many times. The chain employs TRBV10-2 and TRBJ1-4; TRBD1 is a possible D gene (5 bases). This CDR3 has 12 residues. V was clipped by 6 bases and J by 5 bases, with 7 bases between them. Germline CDR1 WSHSY, CDR2 SAAADI. CDR3 region: CASRRQNEKLFF. The CDR3, as DNA: TGCGCCAGCAGGCGACAGAATGAAAAACTGTTTTTT.

This clonotype was observed many times. This sequence joins TRBV4-3 and TRBJ1-2; the D gene is possibly TRBD1 (6 bases). From germline, CDR1 is LGHNA and CDR2 YSLEER. V lost 4 bases and J lost 5, with 20 bases in between. The CDR3 spans 16 residues. The CDR3 loop reads CASSRGRDTVPYGYTF. In DNA form, the CDR3 reads TGCGCCAGCAGCCGCGGCCGGGACACCGTACCTTATGGCTACACCTTC.

The V gene is TRBV20-1, the J gene TRBJ1-2, with TRBD1 matching over 10 bases. Unmatched junction bases numbered 5, after V lost 4 bases and J lost 6 bases. The CDR3 consists of 13 residues. CDR1 and CDR2 from the germline V gene are DFQATT and SNEGSKA (reference sequence). CDR3 coding DNA: TGCAGTGCTACTAAGGACAGGGGGAATGGCTACACCTTC. It encodes CSATKDRGNGYTF.

In this sample, this clonotype turned up many times. The CDR3 region has the DNA TGCAGTGCTAGAGATCGTCTAGCGGGGGGGCGGAATGAGCAGTTCTTC. It codes for CSARDRLAGGRNEQFF. V gene TRBV20-1 combines with J gene TRBJ2-1, with 12 bases lining up with TRBD2. The V gene end was trimmed by 0 bases and the J gene end by 7 bases; junction bases not matched to a gene: 7. CDR3 length: 16 residues. CDR1 and CDR2 (germline): DFQATT, SNEGSKA (reference sequence).

This clonotype was seen ten or more times. The CDR3 sequence: CASIEGGTEAFF. As DNA, the CDR3 is TGTGCCAGCATCGAGGGTGGGACTGAAGCTTTCTTT. V and J are TRBV6-1 and TRBJ1-1; D is unresolved. Germline V gene data show CDR1 as MNHNS and CDR2 as SASEGT. This CDR3 is built from 12 residues. Deletions cut 7 bases from V and 5 bases from J, with 11 bases between.

This clonotype was observed many times. The genes are TRBV3-1 and TRBJ2-5; TRBD1 aligns across 11 bases. Germline values: CDR1 LGHDT, CDR2 YNNKEL (reference sequence). The CDR3 consists of 16 residues. J lost 4 bases, V lost 6 bases, and 10 bases had no gene match. CDR3 coding DNA: TGTGCCAGCAGTCAAATCCGGACAGGGGGCGGAGAGACCCAGTACTTC. It translates to CASSQIRTGGGETQYF.

This clonotype was found many times. J is TRBJ1-1 and V is TRBV6-2 or TRBV6-3; D gene unclear. V was pared by 6 bases and J by 3 bases, with 20 bases between. Per germline, CDR1 MNHEY and CDR2 SVGEGT. The CDR3 runs 16 residues. This CDR3 is CASRRSRQAGHTEAFF. CDR3 sequence (DNA): TGTGCCAGCAGGAGATCTAGGCAAGCTGGACACACTGAAGCTTTCTTT.

As concerns this clonotype: Mismatch with germline at one junction end may stem from a read error. The chain is built from TRBV5-5 and TRBJ1-6; no clear D gene. The length of the CDR3 is 13 residues. Germline CDR1 is SGHKS and CDR2 is YYEKEE (reference sequence). CDR3 sequence reads: CASSLVGNSTLNF. The CDR3 coding sequence is TGTGCCAGCAGCTTGGTGGGGAATTCAACCCTCAACTTT.

About this clonotype: One junction end does not reproduce the germline sequence, and a read error may be involved. The J gene is TRBJ1-1, the V gene TRBV3-1; D unclear. The germline V gene encodes CDR1 LGHDT and CDR2 YNNKEL (reference sequence). This CDR3 comprises 12 residues. The CDR3 loop is CDSSTPTSEAFF. CDR3 in DNA: TGTGACAGCAGCACCCCGACTTCTGAAGCTTTCTTT.

This clonotype was recorded at least ten times. The genes are TRBV28 and TRBJ1-3; the D gene is possibly TRBD1 (6 bases). Germline V gives CDR1 MDHEN, CDR2 SYDVKM. This CDR3 has 15 amino acids. V shed 3 bases and J shed 6 bases, with 15 bases lying between them. The CDR3 here is CASSFPDRKLNTIYF. DNA of the CDR3: TGTGCCAGCAGTTTCCCTGACAGGAAGTTAAACACCATATATTTT.

This clonotype was observed many times. This chain uses TRBV27 with TRBJ2-2; the D gene is possibly TRBD1 (5 bases). The CDR3 spans 15 residues. Trimming took 3 bases from V and 5 from J, leaving 13 bases between them. The V gene's germline CDR1 is MNHEY and CDR2 SMNVEV (reference sequence). CDR3 nucleotide sequence: TGTGCCAGCAGTTTCTCGCAGGGCTATACCGGGGAGCTGTTTTTT. Translating gives CASSFSQGYTGELFF.

This clonotype was counted at least ten times. The V and J genes are TRBV5-6 and TRBJ2-6, with TRBD1 matching 9 bases. V gave up 0 bases and J gave up 0 bases; unmatched junction bases: 4. Germline-derived CDR1 and CDR2 are SGHDT and YYEEEE. This CDR3 comprises 18 residues. The CDR3 sequence is CASSLEGQGSSGANVLTF. CDR3 DNA sequence: TGTGCCAGCAGCTTGGAGGGACAGGGCAGCTCTGGGGCCAACGTCCTGACTTTC. The full variable domain, its missing parts supplied by reference TRBV5-6 and TRBJ2-6, is DAGVTQSPTHLIKTRGQQVTLRCSPKSGHDTVSWYQQALGQGPQFIFQYYEEEERQRGNFPDRFSGHQFPNYSSELNVNALLLGDSALYLCASSLEGQGSSGANVLTFGAGSRLTVL.

This clonotype appeared many times. V and J are TRBV20-1 and TRBJ2-1; a possible D gene is TRBD2 (5 bases). Trimming removed 6 bases at V and 3 bases at J, with 6 bases between. Germline loops: CDR1 DFQATT, CDR2 SNEGSKA (reference sequence). This CDR3 comprises 11 residues. This CDR3 reads CSARDYNEQFF. CDR3 nucleotides: TGCAGTGCCCGGGACTACAATGAGCAGTTCTTC.

This clonotype appeared many times. V usage is TRBV7-2 and J usage is TRBJ2-1; D perhaps matches TRBD1 (6 bases). The CDR3 spans 15 residues. V shed 3 bases and J shed 9 bases, with 18 bases lying between them. Per germline, CDR1 SGHTA and CDR2 FQGNSA. The CDR3 nucleotides are TGTGCCAGCAGCTTCTCGCAGGGGAGTTTGTCTGAGCAGTTCTTC. Its protein product is CASSFSQGSLSEQFF. The full variable domain, completed using reference TRBV7-2 and TRBJ2-1, is GAGVSQSPSNKVTEKGKDVELRCDPISGHTALYWYRQSLGQGLEFLIYFQGNSAPDKSGLPSDRFSAERTGGSVSTLTIQRTQQEDSAVYLCASSFSQGSLSEQFFGPGTRLTVL.

As for this clonotype: Given a much more abundant clone one base away, this may be a read error. This rearrangement joins TRBV5-1 to TRBJ1-6; no firm D call. CDR1 and CDR2 from the germline V gene are SGHRS and YFSETQ. The CDR3 has 14 amino acids. Trimming stripped 2 bases from V and 5 bases from J, with 8 bases between. CDR3 protein: CASSLQTDNSPLHF. CDR3 coding DNA: TGCGCCAGCAGCTTACAGACCGATAATTCACCCCTCCACTTT.

This clonotype has a count of ten or more. The chain recombines TRBV9 with TRBJ2-3, with TRBD2 matching over 7 bases. After removal of 3 bases from V and 0 bases from J, the junction contained 4 bases not matched to a gene. Germline CDR1 and CDR2: SGDLS and YYNGEE. CDR3 size: 15 residues. This CDR3 reads CASSETSDSTDTQYF. The CDR3 DNA is TGTGCCAGCAGCGAAACTAGCGACAGCACAGATACGCAGTATTTT.

This clonotype occurred many times. The chain couples TRBV12-3 or TRBV12-4 to TRBJ1-1; D not certain. Trimming removed 4 bases at V and 9 bases at J, with 15 bases between. This CDR3 spans 13 amino acids. CDR3 in amino acids: CASSSSRAYKAFF. As DNA, the CDR3 is TGTGCCAGCAGTTCCTCCCGGGCCTATAAAGCTTTCTTT.

This clonotype was observed many times. CDR3 protein: CAISETTENTEAFF. CDR3 nucleotides: TGTGCCATCAGTGAGACGACAGAGAACACTGAAGCTTTCTTT. This chain uses TRBV10-3 with TRBJ1-1; D is possibly TRBD1 (5 bases). In germline, CDR1 is ENHRY, CDR2 SYGVKD. CDR3 length: 14 residues. The germline V and J ends were trimmed by 2 bases and 1 base, with 8 bases remaining between them.

Of note for this clonotype: This may be a read error, as it is one base from a much larger clone. The chain links TRBV10-3 to TRBJ2-3, with D perhaps assigned TRBD1 or TRBD2 (5 bases each). CDR1 ENHRY and CDR2 SYGVKD come from the germline V gene. CDR3 length equals 14 residues. Trimming removed 7 bases at V and 8 bases at J, with 19 bases between. The CDR3 spells CAINPGTPQSTQYF. The CDR3 DNA reads TGTGCCATCAACCCCGGGACCCCGCAGAGTACGCAGTATTTT.

This clonotype was seen at least ten times. The chain joins TRBV20-1 to TRBJ2-5; no clear D. Germline V lookup: CDR1 DFQATT, CDR2 SNEGSKA (reference sequence). The length of the CDR3 is 13 residues. V was shortened by 3 bases and J by 5 bases, with 13 bases between the two germline ends. CDR3 DNA sequence: TGCAGTGCTAGTGCCTATTTTTGGGAGACCCAGTACTTC. Residues: CSASAYFWETQYF.

A remark on this clonotype: The germline gene is not matched at one end of the junction; a read error may be the cause. V gene TRBV5-1 combines with J gene TRBJ1-5; 7 nucleotides agree with TRBD1. The V gene's germline CDR1 is SGHRS and CDR2 YFSETQ. CDR3 size: 15 residues. CDR3 DNA: TGCGCCAGCAGTTCCCAGGGGGATTTAGATCAGACCCAGAATTTT. It codes for CASSSQGDLDQTQNF. Full variable domain (rest looked up from reference TRBV5-1 and TRBJ1-5): KAGVTQTPRYLIKTRGQQVTLSCSPISGHRSVSWYQQTPGQGLQFLFEYFSETQRNKGNFPGRFSGRQFSNSRSEMNVSTLELGDSALYLCASSSQGDLDQTQNFGDGTRLSIL.

This clonotype was detected many times. Germline is not matched at one junction end, which may reflect a read error. The chain carries TRBV4-3 and TRBJ1-6, with D tentatively TRBD1 (5 bases). The CDR3 is 14 residues long. Germline CDR1 and CDR2: LGHNA and YSLEER. The CDR3 sequence: CASSQDAGTSHLHF. The CDR3 nucleotides read TGCGCCAGCAGCCAAGACGCAGGGACTTCACACCTCCACTTT.

There are many counts of this clonotype. V is TRBV7-9 and J is TRBJ1-5; D not resolved. V shed 5 bases and J shed 4 bases, with 9 bases lying between them. The germline V gene encodes CDR1 SEHNR and CDR2 FQNEAQ (reference sequence). The CDR3 contains 13 residues. The CDR3 protein is CASSGSENQPQHF. DNA for the CDR3: TGTGCCAGCAGCGGTTCGGAGAATCAGCCCCAGCATTTT.

This clonotype was recorded many times. This rearrangement joins TRBV20-1 to TRBJ2-7, with TRBD1 matching 8 bases. CDR3 length: 14 amino acids. V lost 5 bases to trimming and J lost 2 bases; unmatched junction nucleotides: 8. The germline CDR1 and CDR2 sequences are DFQATT and SNEGSKA (reference sequence). The CDR3 DNA sequence: TGCAGTGCTTCCTCCGGGACAGGCCCCTACGAGCAGTACTTC. Residues: CSASSGTGPYEQYF.

This clonotype has a count of ten or more. The rearrangement joins TRBV7-9 to TRBJ1-2; no definite D call. This CDR3 region has 13 residues. Germline V gives CDR1 SEHNR, CDR2 FQNEAQ (reference sequence). V was cut by 4 bases and J by 4 bases, with 10 bases left in between. The CDR3 sequence is CASSSDRIYGYTF. CDR3 nucleotide sequence: TGTGCCAGCAGCTCAGACCGGATCTATGGCTACACCTTC. The full variable domain, with the rest looked up from reference TRBV7-9 and TRBJ1-2, is DTGVSQNPRHKITKRGQNVTFRCDPISEHNRLYWYRQTLGQGPEFLTYFQNEAQLEKSRLLSDRFSAERPKGSFSTLEIQRTEQGDSAMYLCASSSDRIYGYTFGSGTRLTVV.